This T cell receptor beta chain was recovered during a study of OX40 agonist ivuxolimab in advanced cancers. The CDR3 sequence is 12 residues long. Trimming took off 0 bases at V and 13 bases at J, with 7 bases between the two ends. Germline CDR1 MGHRA, CDR2 YSYEKL. The repertoire was sequenced with immunoSEQ multiplex PCR; TCRdb's copy has only in-frame clones and lacks some. The data contain 20,000 to 25,000 clones, approximately 80% of them singletons. The material sequenced was CD4+ or CD8+ T cells sorted from blood, taken in a trial of the OX40 agonist ivuxolimab. V and J are TRBV4-1 and TRBJ1-6; D not certain. This clonotype was sampled from an adult with an advanced solid tumor such as melanoma, head and neck, liver or kidney cancer. The CDR3 coding sequence is TGCGCCAGCAGCCAAGAATCCGGGCCCCTCCACTTT. Protein sequence: CASSQESGPLHF.